The rows below give T cell receptor beta chains drawn from one sample of a study of blood T cell repertoires in COVID-19. The protocol was immunoSEQ multiplex PCR, while the TCRdb copy is restricted to in-frame clones and leaves out a portion. The sample carries about 190,000 clones, around 80% recorded once. Material: peripheral blood. The receptors shown here come from a human donor in a cohort sampled during active COVID-19. The CDR3 runs from the conserved cysteine through the conserved F or W. The D gene is left open where the match is weak. Size is omitted from some rows. Given values are once, few, many or a class for expanded clones.

TRBJ2-5 . TRBD2 TRBV29-1 TGCAGCGTTGAGACTAGCGGGGATGTGACCCAGTACTTC CSVETSGDVTQYF
TRBJ2-3 . TRBD2 TRBV5-1 TGCGCCAGCAGTTGGACTAGCGGGAGGGGCTCAGATACGCAGTATTTT CASSWTSGRGSDTQYF
TRBJ1-6 . TRBD1 TRBV6-5 TGTGCCAGCAGAACCCGGACAGGGGGTAATTCACCCCTCCACTTT CASRTRTGGNSPLHF
TRBJ2-1 . TRBD2 TRBV7-9 TGTGCCAGCAGCCCGGGGGGGGCATACAATGAGCAGTTCTTC CASSPGGAYNEQFF
TRBJ1-2 . TRBD1 TRBV6-6 TGTGCCAGCAGTCAGACAGGGGGATATGGCTACACCTTC CASSQTGGYGYTF
TRBJ2-2 . TRBD2 TRBV12-3/TRBV12-4 TGTGCCAGCGAACTAGCGGGCACCGGGGAGCTGTTTTTT CASELAGTGELFF
TRBJ1-5 . . TRBV3-1/TRBV3-2 TGTGCCAGCAGCCAACTTCCGGAGGGATTGAGGCATTTT CASSQLPEGLRHF
TRBJ1-5 . TRBD1 TRBV27 TGTGCCAGCTATATTGGGACAGATCACAATCAGCCCCAGCATTTT CASYIGTDHNQPQHF
TRBJ1-2 . . TRBV12-5 TGTGCTAGTGGTTTGGCATATGGCTACACCTTC CASGLAYGYTF
TRBJ1-1 . TRBD1 TRBV11-2 TGTGCCAGCAGCTTAGTAGGGGGCTCGGGCACTGAAGCTTTCTTT CASSLVGGSGTEAFF
TRBJ1-2 . . TRBV19 TGTGCCAGTAGTCCGCGGACATCCCCCAACTATGGCTACACCTTC CASSPRTSPNYGYTF
TRBJ2-2 . TRBD1 TRBV18 TGTGCCAGCTCAGGGACAGTAAACACCGGGGAGCTGTTTTTT CASSGTVNTGELFF
TRBJ2-2 . . TRBV2 TGTGCCAGCAGAGGGACTGGCACCGGGGAGCTGTTTTTT CASRGTGTGELFF
TRBJ2-3 . . TRBV11-3 TGTGCCAGCAGCTCGGGCCGGGGGACAGATACGCAGTATTTT CASSSGRGTDTQYF
TRBJ2-1 . . TRBV7-2 TGTGCCAGCAGCTTAGCGTGGCGGGCAAGCTCCTACAATGAGCAGTTCTTC CASSLAWRASSYNEQFF
TRBJ1-1 . . TRBV10-1 TGCGCCAGCAGCCTACTTCGGAGGGACACTGAAGCTTTCTTT CASSLLRRDTEAFF
TRBJ1-2 once . TRBV5-6 TGTGCCAGCAGCTACAGGGTTTACTATGGCTACACCTTC CASSYRVYYGYTF
TRBJ1-1 . . TRBV5-1 TGCGCCAGCAGCCTATTTCTTGGTGAAGCTTTCTTT CASSLFLGEAFF
TRBJ2-1 . TRBD2 TRBV28 TGTGCCAGCAGTATACTAGCGGGAGGGCTAGCGTACAATGAGCAGTTCTTC CASSILAGGLAYNEQFF
TRBJ2-7 few TRBD1 TRBV27 TGTGCCAGCAGTTTATACGCCGGACAGGGCTACGAGCAGTACTTC CASSLYAGQGYEQYF
TRBJ2-5 large . TRBV7-9 TGTGCCAGCAGCTTAGCTCCAATCCCCCAGTACTTC CASSLAPIPQYF
TRBJ1-5 . TRBD1 TRBV10-3 TGTGCCATCAGTGGAGGGACAGGCGTTCAGCCCCAGCATTTT CAISGGTGVQPQHF
TRBJ1-6 . . TRBV4-2 TGTGCCAGCAGCCAAGTCGGGGGGACTAATAATTCACCCCTCCACTTT CASSQVGGTNNSPLHF
TRBJ1-5 . . TRBV7-2 TGTGCCAGCAGCTTAGTCTTCGGCGGTGGCAATCAGCCCCAGCATTTT CASSLVFGGGNQPQHF
TRBJ2-7 few TRBD1 TRBV7-9 TGTGCCAGCAGCCCCCGACAGGGATTCTACGAGCAGTACTTC CASSPRQGFYEQYF
TRBJ2-7 . TRBD1 TRBV6-5 TGTGCCAGCACCCAAGACAGGGTACCCTACGAGCAGTACTTC CASTQDRVPYEQYF
TRBJ1-2 . . TRBV29-1 TGCAGCGCAAGGAGCAATGGCTACACCTTC CSARSNGYTF
TRBJ1-5 . . TRBV2 TGTGCCAGCCACATCCCGGGACTAGGTCAGCCCCAGCATTTT CASHIPGLGQPQHF
TRBJ2-1 . TRBD2 TRBV27 TGTGCCAGCAGTTTCATTAGCGGGAGGTCCTACAATGAGCAGTTCTTC CASSFISGRSYNEQFF
TRBJ1-2 . . TRBV27 TGTGCCAGCAGTTTTAGTGGGAGTCGCTCTAACTATGGCTACACCTTC CASSFSGSRSNYGYTF
TRBJ1-3 . . TRBV11-2 TGTGCCAGCAGCTTATCAGGGCAGCGGGAAAACACCATATATTTT CASSLSGQRENTIYF
TRBJ1-6 . . TRBV5-8 TGTGCCAGCATCCTCAGGCAGGGCGATTCACCCCTCCACTTT CASILRQGDSPLHF
TRBJ2-7 few TRBD1 TRBV28 TGTGCCAGCAGACGGGACAGGGGATTCTCCTACGAGCAGTACTTC CASRRDRGFSYEQYF
TRBJ1-1 . . TRBV4-1 TGCGCCAGCAGCCAAGAAGTCACGACCGCAGGGAACACTGAAGCTTTCTTT CASSQEVTTAGNTEAFF
TRBJ2-1 . TRBD2 TRBV5-1 TGCGCCAGCAGATTGACTAGCGGGGGATCCTTCGGGTTCTTC CASRLTSGGSFGFF
TRBJ2-1 . TRBD2 TRBV7-6 TGTGCCAGCAGCTTAGTTTTAGCGGGGCGATACAATGAGCAGTTCTTC CASSLVLAGRYNEQFF
TRBJ1-5 few . TRBV27 TGTGCCAGCAGCCCCTATGGTCGGGGAGACAATCAGCCCCAGCATTTT CASSPYGRGDNQPQHF